Listed below are T cell receptor beta chains from one sample, sequenced in a study of fetal regulatory T cell absence and autoimmunity. The assay was immunoSEQ multiplex PCR, and TCRdb's table has in-frame clones only and misses some. The sample holds some 50,000 clones; about 86% are singletons and the top ten take over 0.4%. Sample: cord blood. The receptors come from a newborn boy with IPEX syndrome. The CDR3 runs from the conserved cysteine through the conserved F or W. A D gene is named only where the DNA matches it firmly. Clone size appears in some rows only: once, few, many, or a class for an expanded clone.

j_call | d_call | v_call | clone_size | cdr3_nt | cdr3_aa
TRBJ2-7 | TRBD2 | TRBV7-9 | NA | TGTGCCAGCAGCGGAAGGGGGGGACTAGCGGGGCCCCCCTACGAGCAGTACTTC | CASSGRGGLAGPPYEQYF
TRBJ2-7 | NA | TRBV25-1 | NA | TGTGCCAGCAGTTCCCCTCTAGGTGGGCGGGAATACGAGCAGTACTTC | CASSSPLGGREYEQYF
TRBJ1-2 | NA | TRBV9 | NA | TGTGCCAGCAGCGTAGGCATAGGGTGGGGGCCCTATGGCTACACCTTC | CASSVGIGWGPYGYTF
TRBJ1-1 | NA | TRBV11-3 | NA | TGTGCCAGCAGCTTACAGAACACTGAAGCTTTCTTT | CASSLQNTEAFF
TRBJ2-3 | NA | TRBV4-1 | NA | TGCGCCAGCACTAAGACTAGTCGGGTCACAGATACGCAGTATTTT | CASTKTSRVTDTQYF
TRBJ1-2 | NA | TRBV12-2 | NA | TGTGCAAGTCGCTCCTTACCGGGGGGCAGGGGGAGTAATGGCTACACCTTC | CASRSLPGGRGSNGYTF
TRBJ1-5 | NA | TRBV2 | few | TGTGCCAGCACCGGGACACATCCCAATCAGCCCCAGCATTTT | CASTGTHPNQPQHF
TRBJ2-1 | TRBD2 | TRBV7-2 | NA | TGTGCCAGCAGCTCACAGCGGGGGGGCCTGGGCAATGAGCAGTTCTTC | CASSSQRGGLGNEQFF
TRBJ2-1 | TRBD2 | TRBV29-1 | NA | TGCAGCGTTGAATCACCGCTAGCGGGAGATTTGGATGAGCAGTTCTTC | CSVESPLAGDLDEQFF
TRBJ2-3 | TRBD2 | TRBV6-5 | NA | TGTGCCAGCACCGGGGGGGTATGGACAGATACGCAGTATTTT | CASTGGVWTDTQYF
TRBJ2-3 | TRBD2 | TRBV5-1 | once | TGCGCCAGCAGCCTAGCGGGAGGAGATACGCAGTATTTT | CASSLAGGDTQYF
TRBJ2-7 | TRBD1 | TRBV5-1 | NA | TGCGCCAGCAGCTCGGGACAGGGCTACGAGCAGTACTTC | CASSSGQGYEQYF
TRBJ1-6 | NA | TRBV6-5 | once | TGTGCCAGCAGTTACCAACAGGAAACGAATTCACCCCTCCACTTT | CASSYQQETNSPLHF
TRBJ2-2 | TRBD2 | TRBV7-2 | NA | TGTGCCAGCAGCCCTCTACCTCGACTAGCGGACACCGGGGAGCTGTTTTTT | CASSPLPRLADTGELFF
TRBJ2-1 | NA | TRBV27 | NA | TGTGCCAGCAGTTTTGGCTCCCCTTACAATGAGCAGTTCTTC | CASSFGSPYNEQFF
TRBJ1-3 | TRBD1 | TRBV5-8 | once | TGTGCCAGCAGCTTGGACAGGGGGAAGGGCTCTGGAAACACCATATATTTT | CASSLDRGKGSGNTIYF
TRBJ2-5 | TRBD2 | TRBV14 | NA | TGTGCCAGCAGCAAAGGACTAGCGGGAGGACTGAAGCAAGAGACCCAGTACTTC | CASSKGLAGGLKQETQYF
TRBJ2-1 | NA | TRBV6-1 | NA | TGTGCCAGCAGTGAATACAGGGCGAGGGGCCTCTACAATGAGCAGTTCTTC | CASSEYRARGLYNEQFF
TRBJ2-5 | TRBD2 | TRBV4-3 | NA | TGCGCCAGCAGCCAAGTAGCGGGGGGGCAAGAGACCCAGTACTTC | CASSQVAGGQETQYF
TRBJ2-7 | TRBD1 | TRBV9 | NA | TGTGCCAGCAGCGAAGGGGGCATCGGAACCTACGAGCAGTACTTC | CASSEGGIGTYEQYF
TRBJ2-4 | NA | TRBV2 | NA | TGTGCCAGCAGTTGGGACTCCAGAGCTCGGGCCAAAAACATTCAGTACTTC | CASSWDSRARAKNIQYF
TRBJ1-4 | NA | TRBV7-2 | once | TGTGCCAGCAGCTTAATGAGTGAAAAACTGTTTTTT | CASSLMSEKLFF
TRBJ2-7 | NA | TRBV5-1 | NA | TGCGCCAGCAGACCTCCGGGTCCGAACTCCTACGAGCAGTACTTC | CASRPPGPNSYEQYF
TRBJ2-5 | NA | TRBV6-1 | NA | TGTGCCAGCAGTGAATCAGCGATTTGGTACTTC | CASSESAIWYF
TRBJ2-5 | TRBD1 | TRBV5-1 | NA | TGCGCCAGCAGATTCCGGGACAGGCAAGAGACCCAGTACTTC | CASRFRDRQETQYF
TRBJ2-7 | NA | TRBV19 | NA | TGTGCCAGTAGTATTGGGCAGGGTGGGTACGAGCAGTACTTC | CASSIGQGGYEQYF
TRBJ2-7 | NA | TRBV5-1 | NA | TGCGCCAGCAGCTTGGATCCGGCCTCCTACGAGCAGTACTTC | CASSLDPASYEQYF
TRBJ2-1 | NA | TRBV25-1 | once | TGTGCCACCTCGACCGACCTATACTCCTACAATGAGCAGTTCTTC | CATSTDLYSYNEQFF
TRBJ2-2 | NA | TRBV6-5 | NA | TGTGCCAGCAGTCTAAGCGGGAACACCGGGGAGCTGTTTTTT | CASSLSGNTGELFF
TRBJ1-2 | NA | TRBV6-1 | NA | TGTGCCAGCAGTGAAGCCGGGGCGCGGGGCTATGGCTACACCTTC | CASSEAGARGYGYTF
TRBJ1-2 | NA | TRBV6-1 | NA | TGTGCCAGCCGGGCCCTTGTTACCTATGGCTACACCTTC | CASRALVTYGYTF
TRBJ2-1 | TRBD2 | TRBV29-1 | NA | TGCAGCGTTGTTGGCGGACTAGCGGGAGTCTGGGGCAATGAGCAGTTCTTC | CSVVGGLAGVWGNEQFF
TRBJ2-5 | NA | TRBV5-4 | NA | TGTGCCAGCAGCTTGTCCGGGACACAAGAGACCCAGTACTTC | CASSLSGTQETQYF
TRBJ2-7 | TRBD1 | TRBV6-1 | NA | TGTGCCACCTTAGACAGGGTCCACGAGCAGTACTTC | CATLDRVHEQYF
TRBJ2-5 | TRBD1 | TRBV10-2 | NA | TGCGCCAGCAGTGAGAGTCTCGGGACAGGGAGGGGGGAGACCCAGTACTTC | CASSESLGTGRGETQYF
TRBJ2-3 | TRBD2 | TRBV4-1 | once | TGCGCCAGCAGCCAAGATCGCGGTCAGCGGGGGGGCCTCAGGCAGTATTTT | CASSQDRGQRGGLRQYF
TRBJ2-7 | TRBD1 | TRBV10-3 | NA | TGTGCCATCAGTGGTCCCGGGACAGGGGTTAACGAGCAGTACTTC | CAISGPGTGVNEQYF
TRBJ1-4 | TRBD1 | TRBV7-9 | NA | TGTGCCAGCAGCGGGGACAGACGGAAACTGTTTTTT | CASSGDRRKLFF
TRBJ2-3 | TRBD2 | TRBV5-1 | NA | TGCGCCAGCAGCTGGCTCGCGGGAGGCCCCACAGATACGCAGTATTTT | CASSWLAGGPTDTQYF
TRBJ2-1 | TRBD1 | TRBV14 | NA | TGTGCCAGCAGTCAACAGGGGAGCACCTACAATGAGCAGTTCTTC | CASSQQGSTYNEQFF
TRBJ2-1 | TRBD2 | TRBV2 | NA | TGTGCCAGCAGAATATTAGCGGGGGGGCCAGGCAATGAGCAGTTCTTC | CASRILAGGPGNEQFF
TRBJ2-7 | TRBD2 | TRBV7-2 | NA | TGTGCCAGCAGCTTAGGAGGATTAGCGGGCTCCTACGAGCAGTACTTC | CASSLGGLAGSYEQYF
TRBJ2-1 | TRBD2 | TRBV2 | NA | TGTGCCAGCAGTAGGACTAGCGGGGGGTACAATGAGCAGTTCTTC | CASSRTSGGYNEQFF
TRBJ1-4 | TRBD1 | TRBV5-6 | NA | TGTGCCAGCAGCTTGGGACAGGGGAGTGAAAAACTGTTTTTT | CASSLGQGSEKLFF
TRBJ1-2 | NA | TRBV30 | once | TGTGCCTGGAGGGGGGAATGGGGCTATGGCTACACCTTC | CAWRGEWGYGYTF
TRBJ2-6 | NA | TRBV12-5 | once | TGTGCTAGTGGTTTGGTGTACCAGGGGCGAGGGGCCAACGTCCTGACTTTC | CASGLVYQGRGANVLTF